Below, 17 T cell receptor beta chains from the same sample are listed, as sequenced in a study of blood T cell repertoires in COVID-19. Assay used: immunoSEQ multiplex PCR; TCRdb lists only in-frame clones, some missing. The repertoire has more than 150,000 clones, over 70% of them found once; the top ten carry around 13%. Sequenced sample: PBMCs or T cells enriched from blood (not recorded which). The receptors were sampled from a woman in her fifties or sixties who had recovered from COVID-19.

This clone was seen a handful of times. Here the CDR3 reads CAWSPRLALGIRETQYF. CDR3 sequence (DNA): TGTGCCTGGAGTCCCCGCCTAGCGTTGGGGATCAGAGAGACCCAGTACTTC. The chain carries TRBV30 and TRBJ2-5, with D possibly being TRBD2 (6 bases). The germline V gene has CDR1 GTSNPN and CDR2 SVGIG (reference sequence). V lost 2 bases and J 4 bases, leaving 23 bases between the germline ends. The CDR3 is 17 residues long.

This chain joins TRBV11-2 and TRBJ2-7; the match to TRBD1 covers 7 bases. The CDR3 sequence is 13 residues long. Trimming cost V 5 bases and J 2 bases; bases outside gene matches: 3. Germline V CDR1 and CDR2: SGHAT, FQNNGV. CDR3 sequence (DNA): TGTGCCAGCAGCCGACAGGGACCCTACGAGCAGTACTTC. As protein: CASSRQGPYEQYF.

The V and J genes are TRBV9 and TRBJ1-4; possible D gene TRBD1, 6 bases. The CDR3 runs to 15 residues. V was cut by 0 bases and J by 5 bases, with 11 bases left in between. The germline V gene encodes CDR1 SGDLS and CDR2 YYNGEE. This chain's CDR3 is CASSVAPDRNEKLFF. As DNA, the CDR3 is TGTGCCAGCAGCGTAGCGCCCGACAGGAATGAAAAACTGTTTTTT.

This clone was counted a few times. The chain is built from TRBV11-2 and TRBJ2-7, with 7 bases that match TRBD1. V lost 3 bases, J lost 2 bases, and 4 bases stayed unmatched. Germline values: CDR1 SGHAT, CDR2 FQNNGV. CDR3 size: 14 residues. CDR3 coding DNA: TGTGCCAGCAGCTTCCGACAGGGCCCCTACGAGCAGTACTTC. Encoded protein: CASSFRQGPYEQYF.

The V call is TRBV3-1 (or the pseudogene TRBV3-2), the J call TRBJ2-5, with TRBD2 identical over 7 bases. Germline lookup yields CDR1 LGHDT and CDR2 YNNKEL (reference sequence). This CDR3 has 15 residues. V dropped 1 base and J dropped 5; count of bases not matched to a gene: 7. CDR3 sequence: CASSQGLAARETQYF. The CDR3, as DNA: TGTGCCAGCAGCCAAGGGCTAGCGGCCCGGGAGACCCAGTACTTC.

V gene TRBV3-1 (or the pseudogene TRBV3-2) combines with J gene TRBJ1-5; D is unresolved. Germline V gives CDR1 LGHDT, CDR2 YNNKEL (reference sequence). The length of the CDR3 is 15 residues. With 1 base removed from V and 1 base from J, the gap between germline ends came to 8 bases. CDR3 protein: CASSQGAISNQPQHF. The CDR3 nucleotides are TGTGCCAGCAGCCAAGGAGCGATAAGCAATCAGCCCCAGCATTTT.

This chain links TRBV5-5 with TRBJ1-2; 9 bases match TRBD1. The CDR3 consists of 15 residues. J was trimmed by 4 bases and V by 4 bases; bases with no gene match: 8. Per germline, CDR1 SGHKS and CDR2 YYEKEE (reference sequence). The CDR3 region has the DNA TGTGCCAGCAGCCCTACGGGACAGGGTGGCTATGGCTACACCTTC. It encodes CASSPTGQGGYGYTF.

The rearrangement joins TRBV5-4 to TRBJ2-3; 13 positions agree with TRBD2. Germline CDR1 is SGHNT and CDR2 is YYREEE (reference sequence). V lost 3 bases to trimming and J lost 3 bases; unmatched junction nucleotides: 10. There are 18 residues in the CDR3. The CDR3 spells CASSWRKGLAGTTDTQYF. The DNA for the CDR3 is TGTGCCAGCAGCTGGAGAAAGGGACTAGCGGGGACTACAGATACGCAGTATTTT.

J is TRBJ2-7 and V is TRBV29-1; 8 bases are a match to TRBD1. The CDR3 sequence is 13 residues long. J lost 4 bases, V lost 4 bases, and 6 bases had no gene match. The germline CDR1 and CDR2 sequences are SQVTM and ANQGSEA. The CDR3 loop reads CSVAGRGLYEQYF. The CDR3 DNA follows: TGCAGCGTTGCCGGCAGGGGGCTATACGAGCAGTACTTC.

The CDR3 region has the DNA TGTGCCACCAGTATAGCGGGGGCCTCCTACAATGAGCAGTTCTTC. Its protein product is CATSIAGASYNEQFF. V and J are TRBV24-1 and TRBJ2-1; 9 bases are a match to TRBD2. The CDR3 extends over 15 amino acids. Trimming removed 6 bases from V and 0 bases from J; junction bases left unmatched: 2. Looked up from germline, CDR1 is KGHDR and CDR2 is SFDVKD.

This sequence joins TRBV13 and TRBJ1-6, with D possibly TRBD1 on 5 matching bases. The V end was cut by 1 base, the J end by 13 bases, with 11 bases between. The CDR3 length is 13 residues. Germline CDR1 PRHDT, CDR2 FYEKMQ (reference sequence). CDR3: CASSLDIGGPLHF. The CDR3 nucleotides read TGTGCCAGCAGCTTAGATATCGGGGGGCCCCTCCACTTT.

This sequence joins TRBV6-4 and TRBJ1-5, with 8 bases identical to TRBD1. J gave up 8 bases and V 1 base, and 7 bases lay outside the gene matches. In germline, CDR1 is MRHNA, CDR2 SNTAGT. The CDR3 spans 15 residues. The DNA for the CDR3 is TGTGCCAGCAGTGACTTTGACAGGGGTTTTGAGCCCCAGCATTTT. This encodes CASSDFDRGFEPQHF.

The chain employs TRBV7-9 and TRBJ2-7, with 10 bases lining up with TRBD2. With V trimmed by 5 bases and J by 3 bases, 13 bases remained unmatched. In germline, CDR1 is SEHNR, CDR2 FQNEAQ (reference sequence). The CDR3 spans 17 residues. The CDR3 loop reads CASSPTKGTSDYYEQYF. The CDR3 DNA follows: TGTGCCAGCAGCCCTACTAAAGGGACTAGCGACTACTACGAGCAGTACTTC. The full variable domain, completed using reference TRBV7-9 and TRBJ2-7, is DTGVSQNPRHKITKRGQNVTFRCDPISEHNRLYWYRQTLGQGPEFLTYFQNEAQLEKSRLLSDRFSAERPKGSFSTLEIQRTEQGDSAMYLCASSPTKGTSDYYEQYFGPGTRLTVT.

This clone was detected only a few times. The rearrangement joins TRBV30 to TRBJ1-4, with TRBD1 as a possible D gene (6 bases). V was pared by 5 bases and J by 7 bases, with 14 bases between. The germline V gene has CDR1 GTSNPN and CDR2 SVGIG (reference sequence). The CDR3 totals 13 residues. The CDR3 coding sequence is TGTGCCTGGGGGAACAGGGAAAGTGAAAAACTGTTTTTT. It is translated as CAWGNRESEKLFF.

Written as DNA, the CDR3 is TGTGCCAGCAGCTTAGGGCCTGAAGAGACCCAGTACTTC. It is translated as CASSLGPEETQYF. The J gene is TRBJ2-5, the V gene TRBV7-3; D is ambiguous. Germline CDR1 and CDR2: SGHTA and FQGTGA. The CDR3 totals 13 residues. V lost 2 bases and J 3 bases, leaving 7 bases between the germline ends.

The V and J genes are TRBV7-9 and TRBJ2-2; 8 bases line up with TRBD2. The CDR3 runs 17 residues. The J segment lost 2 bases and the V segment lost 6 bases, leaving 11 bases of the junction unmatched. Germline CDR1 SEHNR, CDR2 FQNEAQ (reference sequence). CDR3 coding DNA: TGTGCCAGCAGGACTCGGCTAGCGGGTAGTAACACCGGGGAGCTGTTTTTT. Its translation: CASRTRLAGSNTGELFF.

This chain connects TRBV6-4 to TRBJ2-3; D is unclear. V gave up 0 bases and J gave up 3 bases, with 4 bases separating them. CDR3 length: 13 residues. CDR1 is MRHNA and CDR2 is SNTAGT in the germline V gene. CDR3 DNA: TGTGCCAGCAGTGACTCTTATACAGATACGCAGTATTTT. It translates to CASSDSYTDTQYF.